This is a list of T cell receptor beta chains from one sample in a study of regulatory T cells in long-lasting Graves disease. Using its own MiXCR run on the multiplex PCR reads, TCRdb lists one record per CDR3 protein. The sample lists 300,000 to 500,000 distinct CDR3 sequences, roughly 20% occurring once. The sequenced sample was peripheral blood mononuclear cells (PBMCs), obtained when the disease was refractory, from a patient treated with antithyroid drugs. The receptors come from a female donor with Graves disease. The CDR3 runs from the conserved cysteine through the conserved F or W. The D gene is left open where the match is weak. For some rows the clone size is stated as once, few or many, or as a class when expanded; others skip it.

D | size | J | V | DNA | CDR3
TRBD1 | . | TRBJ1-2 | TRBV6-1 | TGTGCCAGCACCCCGGGACAGGGAAATGGCTACACCTTC | CASTPGQGNGYTF
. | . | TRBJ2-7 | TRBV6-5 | TGTGCCAGCAGTTACTCTCCCCAAAGCTCCTACGAGCAGTACTTC | CASSYSPQSSYEQYF
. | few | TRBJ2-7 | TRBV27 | TGTGCCAGCAGTTTATCTTGGGGATACGAGCAGTACTTC | CASSLSWGYEQYF
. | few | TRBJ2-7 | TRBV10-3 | TGTGCCATCAGGTTTAGTAACGAGCAGTACTTC | CAIRFSNEQYF
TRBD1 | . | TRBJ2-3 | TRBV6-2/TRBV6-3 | TGTGCCAGCAGATCCGGACAGGGGAGAACAGATACGCAGTATTTT | CASRSGQGRTDTQYF
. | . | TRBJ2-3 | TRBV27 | TGTGCCAGCAGTTTAGGGCGCAGCTCCCTTGAGCAGTATTTT | CASSLGRSSLEQYF
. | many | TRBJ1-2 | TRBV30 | TGTGCCTGGACTGTGGGGAGTGGTGGCTACACCTTC | CAWTVGSGGYTF
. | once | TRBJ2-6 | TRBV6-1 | TGTGCCAGCACCCCATTGGATGCTGGGGCCAACGTCCTGACTTTC | CASTPLDAGANVLTF
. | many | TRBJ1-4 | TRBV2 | TGTGCCAGCAAGCTACCGGGACATGAAGGAAAACTGTTTTTT | CASKLPGHEGKLFF
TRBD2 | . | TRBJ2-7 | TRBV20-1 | TGCAGTGCTAGATCCTCCTGGGGGGGGGAGGGGGAGCAGTACTTC | CSARSSWGGEGEQYF
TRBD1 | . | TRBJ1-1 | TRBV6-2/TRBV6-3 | TGTGCCAGCAGGGAGACAGGGGTTACGAGCACTGAAGCTTTCTTT | CASRETGVTSTEAFF
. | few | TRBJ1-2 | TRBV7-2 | TGTGCCAGCAGCGATCGGGGGGCAGGAGGCTACACCTTC | CASSDRGAGGYTF
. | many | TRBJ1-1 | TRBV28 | TGTGCCAGCAGTTTACCGGCCCGAATGAACACTGAAGCTTTCTTT | CASSLPARMNTEAFF
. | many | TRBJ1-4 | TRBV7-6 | TGTGCCAGCAGCAGTCGAAAAGGGACTGATAATGAAAAACTGTTTTTT | CASSSRKGTDNEKLFF
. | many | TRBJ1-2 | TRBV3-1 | TGTGCCAGCAGCCGTAAAGAGTTGGGAGATCACTATGGCTACACCTTC | CASSRKELGDHYGYTF
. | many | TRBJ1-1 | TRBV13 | TGTGCCAGTTCAGGAGGGGCCCGGAACACTGAAGCTTTCTTT | CASSGGARNTEAFF
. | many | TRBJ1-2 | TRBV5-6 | TGTGCCAGCAGTTTTGTGGACGGCTACACCTTC | CASSFVDGYTF
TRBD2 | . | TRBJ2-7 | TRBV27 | TGTGCCAGCAGTTGGGGGGGACTCTACGAGCAGTACTTC | CASSWGGLYEQYF
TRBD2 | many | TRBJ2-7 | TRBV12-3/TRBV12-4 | TGTGCCAGCAGTTTTTTGTCTAGCGGGAGATCCTACGAGCAGTACTTC | CASSFLSSGRSYEQYF
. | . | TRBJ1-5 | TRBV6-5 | TGTGCCAGCAGTTACCCCTCGGATTATAGCAATCAGCCCCAGCATTTT | CASSYPSDYSNQPQHF
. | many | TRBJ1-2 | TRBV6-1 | TGTGCCAGCGTCAGCTCGGGGGCAAACTATGGCTACACCTTC | CASVSSGANYGYTF